A single T cell receptor (beta chain) is shown here with its context. This clonotype was seen only a few times. Its antigen is currently not known. Base qualities are not at hand, and no much larger clone is one base apart. The run used an Illumina HiSeq 1500. The public reads were reanalyzed by TCRdb: fastp trimming at Q25, MiXCR alignment, in-frame beta chains only. Here each entry gathers all rows of one CDR3 protein and keeps the most common genes and DNA. Recorded for this sample are hundreds of thousands of distinct CDR3 sequences; less than 40% of them occurred a single time. Jointly, the top ten make up 2.8% of the sample. These data originate in a study of T cell repertoires in cytomegalovirus infection (dated by TCRdb to about 2019). With regard to the full study: Donor HLA type was relevant to the analysis, because carriage of CMV infection together with the matching HLA type was indicated by public TCR beta signatures. Broad study findings and their caveats: In both this cohort and an independent 352-donor cohort, the cumulative frequency of public TCR beta family members distinguished carriers of CMV infection plus the relevant HLA type. The ex vivo response was dominated by HLA-C-restricted CMV-specific TCR beta clonotypes, which also provided the single most frequent clonotype in two of eight donors.

The CDR3 has 16 amino acids, counting the end cysteine and phenylalanine. Only the CDR3 DNA is retained, 48 bases long and in frame from the first base. Taken from the germline V gene (reference sequence), the CDR1 and CDR2 loops are MNHEY and SMNVEV. Clipping removes 5 bases from V and 7 bases from J, with 9 as the unmatched junction base count. The chain uses TRBV27 and TRBJ2-2, and TRBD1 matches 11 of the central bases. Material: PBMCs. This TCR was sampled from a human donor in good health (CMV status not recorded). Some clones in this sample may be carry-over from other donors' samples. The base sequence is TGTGCCAGCAGTATCATCGGGACAGGGGGTAGCGGGGAGCTGTTTTTT. Translation gives CASSIIGTGGSGELFF.